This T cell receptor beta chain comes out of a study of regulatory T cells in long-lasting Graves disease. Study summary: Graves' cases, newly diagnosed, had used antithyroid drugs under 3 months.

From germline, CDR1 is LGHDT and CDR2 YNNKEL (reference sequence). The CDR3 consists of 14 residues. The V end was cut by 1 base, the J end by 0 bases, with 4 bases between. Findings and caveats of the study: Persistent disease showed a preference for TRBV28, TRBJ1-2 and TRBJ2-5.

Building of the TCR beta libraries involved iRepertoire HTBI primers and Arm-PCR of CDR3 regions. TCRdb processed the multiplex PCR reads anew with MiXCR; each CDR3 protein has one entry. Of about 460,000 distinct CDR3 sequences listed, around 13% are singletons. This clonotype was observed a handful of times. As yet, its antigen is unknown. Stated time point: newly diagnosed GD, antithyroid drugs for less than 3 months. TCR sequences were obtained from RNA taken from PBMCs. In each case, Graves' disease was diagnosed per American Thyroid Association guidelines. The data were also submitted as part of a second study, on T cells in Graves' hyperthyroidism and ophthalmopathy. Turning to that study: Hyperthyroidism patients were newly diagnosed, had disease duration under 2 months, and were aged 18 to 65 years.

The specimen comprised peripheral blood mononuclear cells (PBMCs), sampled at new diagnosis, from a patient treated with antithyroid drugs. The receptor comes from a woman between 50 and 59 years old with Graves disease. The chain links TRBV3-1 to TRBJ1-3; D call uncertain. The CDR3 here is CASSQGNSGNTIYF. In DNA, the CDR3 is TGTGCCAGCAGCCAAGGGAACTCTGGAAACACCATATATTTT.